This T cell receptor beta chain was recovered during a study of beta chain features in type 1 diabetes. Findings of the study overall: Fewer insertions but more deletions were seen at VDJ junctions in type 1 diabetes patients.

Trimming stripped 4 bases from V and 0 bases from J, with 9 bases between. From germline, CDR1 is SGHTA and CDR2 FQGNSA. The CDR3 sequence is 15 residues long. cDNA synthesis used the whole RNA isolate, giving expressed TCRB sequences. Profiling relied on immunoSEQ multiplex PCR, and the TCRdb table lists in-frame clones only, not all of them. The repertoire holds about 930,000 clones, with 17% as singletons. The sample holds a few counts of this clone. Its antigen is not known. The sample carries other DNA sequences with the same CDR3. Specimen: naive CD4+ T cells from blood. This chain joins TRBV7-2 and TRBJ2-2, with D perhaps matching TRBD1 (5 bases). The receptor was derived from a woman younger than 35 in good health. CDR3 nucleotides: TGTGCCAGCAGCTCCAGGACACCGAACACCGGGGAGCTGTTTTTT. Translation gives CASSSRTPNTGELFF.